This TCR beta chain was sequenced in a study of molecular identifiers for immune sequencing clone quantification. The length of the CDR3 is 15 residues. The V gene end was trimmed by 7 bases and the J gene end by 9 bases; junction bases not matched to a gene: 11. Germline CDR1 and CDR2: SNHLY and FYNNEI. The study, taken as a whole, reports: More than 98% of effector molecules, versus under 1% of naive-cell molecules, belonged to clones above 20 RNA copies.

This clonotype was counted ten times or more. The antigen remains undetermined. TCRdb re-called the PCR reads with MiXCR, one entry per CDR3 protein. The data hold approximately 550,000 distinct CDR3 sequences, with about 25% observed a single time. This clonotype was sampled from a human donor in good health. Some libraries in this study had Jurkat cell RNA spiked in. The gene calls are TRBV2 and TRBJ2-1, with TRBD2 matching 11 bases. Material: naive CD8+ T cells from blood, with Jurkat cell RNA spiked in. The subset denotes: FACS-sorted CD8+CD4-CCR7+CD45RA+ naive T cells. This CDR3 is CASIFVTSGSGEQFF. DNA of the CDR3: TGTGCCAGCATTTTTGTTACTAGCGGGAGTGGTGAGCAGTTCTTC.